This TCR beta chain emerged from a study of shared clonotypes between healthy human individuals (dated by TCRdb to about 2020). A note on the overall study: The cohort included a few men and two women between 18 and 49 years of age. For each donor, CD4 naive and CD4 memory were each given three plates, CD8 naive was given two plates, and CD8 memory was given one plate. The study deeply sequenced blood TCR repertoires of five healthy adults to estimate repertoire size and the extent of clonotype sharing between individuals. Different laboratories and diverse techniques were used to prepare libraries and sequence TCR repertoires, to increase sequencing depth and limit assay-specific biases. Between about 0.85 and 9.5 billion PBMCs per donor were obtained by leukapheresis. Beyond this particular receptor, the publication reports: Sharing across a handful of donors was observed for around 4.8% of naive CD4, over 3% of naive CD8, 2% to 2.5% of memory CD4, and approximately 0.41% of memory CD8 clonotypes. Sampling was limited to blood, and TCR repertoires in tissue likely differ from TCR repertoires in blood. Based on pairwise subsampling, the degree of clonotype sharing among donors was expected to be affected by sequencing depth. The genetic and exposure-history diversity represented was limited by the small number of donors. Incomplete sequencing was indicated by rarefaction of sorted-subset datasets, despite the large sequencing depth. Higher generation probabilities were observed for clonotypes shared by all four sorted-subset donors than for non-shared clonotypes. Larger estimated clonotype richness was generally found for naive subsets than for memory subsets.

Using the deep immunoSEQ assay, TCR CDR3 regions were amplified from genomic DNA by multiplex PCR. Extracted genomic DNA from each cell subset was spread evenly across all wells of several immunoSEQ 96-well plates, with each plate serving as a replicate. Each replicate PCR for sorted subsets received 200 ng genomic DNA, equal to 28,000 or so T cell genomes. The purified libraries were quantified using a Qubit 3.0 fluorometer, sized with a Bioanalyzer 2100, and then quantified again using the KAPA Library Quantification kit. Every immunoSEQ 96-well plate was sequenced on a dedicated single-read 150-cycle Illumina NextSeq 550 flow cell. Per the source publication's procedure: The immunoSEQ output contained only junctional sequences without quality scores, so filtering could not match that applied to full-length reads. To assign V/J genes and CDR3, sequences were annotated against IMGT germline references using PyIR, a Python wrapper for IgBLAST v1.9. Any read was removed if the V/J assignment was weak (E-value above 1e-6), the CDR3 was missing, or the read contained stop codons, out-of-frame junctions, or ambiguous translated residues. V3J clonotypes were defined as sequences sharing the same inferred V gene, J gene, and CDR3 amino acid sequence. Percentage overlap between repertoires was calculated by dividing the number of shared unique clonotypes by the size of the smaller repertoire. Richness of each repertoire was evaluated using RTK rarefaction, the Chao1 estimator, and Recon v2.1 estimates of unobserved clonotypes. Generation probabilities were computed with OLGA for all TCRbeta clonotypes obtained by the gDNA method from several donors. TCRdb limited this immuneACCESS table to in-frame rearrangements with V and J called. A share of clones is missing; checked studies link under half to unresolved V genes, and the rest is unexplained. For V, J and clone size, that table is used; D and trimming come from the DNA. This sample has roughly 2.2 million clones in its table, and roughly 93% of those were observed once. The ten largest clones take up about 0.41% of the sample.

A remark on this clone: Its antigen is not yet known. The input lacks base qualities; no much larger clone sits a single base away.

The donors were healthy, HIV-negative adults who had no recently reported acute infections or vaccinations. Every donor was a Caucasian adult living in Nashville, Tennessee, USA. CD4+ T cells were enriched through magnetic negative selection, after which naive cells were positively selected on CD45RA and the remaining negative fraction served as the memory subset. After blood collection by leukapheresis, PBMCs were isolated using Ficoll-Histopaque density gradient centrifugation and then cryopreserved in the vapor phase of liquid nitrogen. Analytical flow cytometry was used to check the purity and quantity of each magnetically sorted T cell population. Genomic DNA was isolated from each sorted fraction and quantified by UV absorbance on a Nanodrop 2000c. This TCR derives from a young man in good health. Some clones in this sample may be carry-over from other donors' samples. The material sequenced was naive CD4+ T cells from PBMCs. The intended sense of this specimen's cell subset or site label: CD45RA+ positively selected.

The DNA reads as follows: TGCGCCAGCAGCTCCATGACCGGACAGGCGACTAATGAAAAACTGTTTTTT. Its coded protein is CASSSMTGQATNEKLFF. This chain is built from TRBV5-1 and TRBJ1-4; 7 central bases correspond to TRBD1. Sequences SGHRS (CDR1) and YFSETQ (CDR2) are obtained from the germline V gene. The germline V end is reduced by 3 bases and the J end by 2 bases; junction bases left unmatched: 10. Including cysteine and phenylalanine, the CDR3 has 17 amino acids. Solely the CDR3 DNA is kept, with 51 bases framed from the first base.